This is a list of T cell receptor beta chains from one sample in a study of CD8 T cells in Susac syndrome. In TCRdb, the immunoSEQ multiplex PCR reads were re-called with MiXCR into one record per CDR3 protein. Among 150,000 to 160,000 distinct CDR3 sequences listed, approximately 95% were seen once. The material sequenced was CD4+ T cells from PBMCs. These TCRs come from a human donor with Susac syndrome. Both conserved end residues are part of each CDR3. A D gene is named only where the DNA matches it firmly. Rows may omit the clone size; those that give it use once, few, many or a size class.

CDR3 protein: CASSESLRGYTF
CDR3 DNA: TGTGCCAGCAGTGAATCTCTGCGCGGCTACACCTTC
clone size: -
V gene: TRBV25-1
D gene: -
J gene: TRBJ1-2
CDR3 length: 12

CDR3 protein: CSAIPSTDTQYF
CDR3 DNA: TGCAGTGCTATTCCTAGCACAGATACGCAGTATTTT
clone size: -
V gene: TRBV20-1
D gene: -
J gene: TRBJ2-3
CDR3 length: 12

CDR3 protein: CASSPSLSGSGANVLTF
CDR3 DNA: TGCGCCAGCAGCCCCAGCTTGTCGGGGTCCGGGGCCAACGTCCTGACTTTC
clone size: -
V gene: TRBV5-1
D gene: -
J gene: TRBJ2-6
CDR3 length: 17

CDR3 protein: CATSRAPGGSYNEQFF
CDR3 DNA: TGTGCCACCAGCAGAGCCCCTGGGGGATCCTACAATGAGCAGTTCTTC
clone size: -
V gene: TRBV15
D gene: -
J gene: TRBJ2-1
CDR3 length: 16

CDR3 protein: CSVEDRVYEQYF
CDR3 DNA: TGCAGCGTTGAAGATAGGGTCTACGAGCAGTACTTC
clone size: -
V gene: TRBV29-1
D gene: -
J gene: TRBJ2-7
CDR3 length: 12

CDR3 protein: CSAVSGELLHNEQFF
CDR3 DNA: TGCAGTGCGGTTAGCGGGGAACTCCTCCACAATGAGCAGTTCTTC
clone size: -
V gene: TRBV20-1
D gene: TRBD2
J gene: TRBJ2-1
CDR3 length: 15

CDR3 protein: CASSQDGQGGNSPLHF
CDR3 DNA: TGCGCCAGCAGCCAAGACGGACAGGGAGGTAATTCACCCCTCCACTTT
clone size: -
V gene: TRBV4-3
D gene: TRBD1
J gene: TRBJ1-6
CDR3 length: 16

CDR3 protein: CASQRDSSYGYTF
CDR3 DNA: TGTGCCAGCCAAAGGGACAGCTCCTATGGCTACACCTTC
clone size: once
V gene: TRBV18
D gene: TRBD1
J gene: TRBJ1-2
CDR3 length: 13

CDR3 protein: CASSPPDIKAFF
CDR3 DNA: TGTGCCAGCTCACCACCGGACATCAAAGCTTTCTTT
clone size: -
V gene: TRBV18
D gene: -
J gene: TRBJ1-1
CDR3 length: 12

CDR3 protein: CASSVGPGDNSPLHF
CDR3 DNA: TGTGCCAGCAGCGTAGGTCCGGGGGATAATTCACCCCTCCACTTT
clone size: -
V gene: TRBV9
D gene: -
J gene: TRBJ1-6
CDR3 length: 15

CDR3 protein: CASSRRDADKGQPQHF
CDR3 DNA: TGTGCCAGCAGCCGTAGGGATGCGGACAAGGGGCAGCCCCAGCATTTT
clone size: -
V gene: TRBV11-1
D gene: -
J gene: TRBJ1-5
CDR3 length: 16

CDR3 protein: CASSPLAGANTGELFF
CDR3 DNA: TGTGCCAGCTCACCACTGGCAGGAGCGAACACCGGGGAGCTGTTTTTT
clone size: -
V gene: TRBV18
D gene: -
J gene: TRBJ2-2
CDR3 length: 16

CDR3 protein: CASSIERLGAYGYTF
CDR3 DNA: TGTGCCAGTAGTATTGAGCGCCTAGGGGCTTATGGCTACACCTTC
clone size: -
V gene: TRBV19
D gene: -
J gene: TRBJ1-2
CDR3 length: 15

CDR3 protein: CASSPLRGAGTDTQYF
CDR3 DNA: TGTGCCAGCAGTCCCCTCCGGGGGGCGGGCACAGATACGCAGTATTTT
clone size: -
V gene: TRBV6-1
D gene: -
J gene: TRBJ2-3
CDR3 length: 16

CDR3 protein: CASSFGGWGQPEQFF
CDR3 DNA: TGTGCCAGCAGCTTTGGAGGGTGGGGGCAACCTGAGCAGTTCTTC
clone size: -
V gene: TRBV5-6
D gene: -
J gene: TRBJ2-1
CDR3 length: 15